The clone carrying this T cell receptor (beta chain) occurred many times. Its antigen remains unknown. The V end was cut by 4 bases, the J end by 9 bases, with 11 bases between. The CDR3 sequence is 13 residues long. From germline, CDR1 is SGHTS and CDR2 YDEGEE. CDR3 and TCR beta VDJ profiling relied on a genomic DNA template. MiXCR, run by TCRdb on the reads, gives a single entry per CDR3 protein. The table includes just over 450,000 distinct CDR3 sequences, around 33% detected once. The sample belongs to a study of CD8+CD57+ T cells in acquired aplastic anemia. On the study more broadly: Average DNA yield from sorted CD4+ and CD8+ cells was 3.2 ug.

Study-level results: Comparison of patients with controls identified around 30 shared CD8+ CDR3 sequences.

In patients chosen for sequencing, flow cytometry had shown CD8+CD57+ cell expansion. Each patient gave a blood sample that was collected before any therapy had been received. The sequence came from a human donor with aplastic anemia. The V gene is TRBV5-8, the J gene TRBJ1-6; D is uncertain. Sequencing was performed on sorted CD4+, CD8+, or CD8+CD57+ T cells (not recorded which) from PBMCs. The CDR3 spells CASSQTRGSPLHF. The DNA of the CDR3 is TGTGCCAGCAGCCAGACCCGGGGTTCACCCCTCCACTTT.